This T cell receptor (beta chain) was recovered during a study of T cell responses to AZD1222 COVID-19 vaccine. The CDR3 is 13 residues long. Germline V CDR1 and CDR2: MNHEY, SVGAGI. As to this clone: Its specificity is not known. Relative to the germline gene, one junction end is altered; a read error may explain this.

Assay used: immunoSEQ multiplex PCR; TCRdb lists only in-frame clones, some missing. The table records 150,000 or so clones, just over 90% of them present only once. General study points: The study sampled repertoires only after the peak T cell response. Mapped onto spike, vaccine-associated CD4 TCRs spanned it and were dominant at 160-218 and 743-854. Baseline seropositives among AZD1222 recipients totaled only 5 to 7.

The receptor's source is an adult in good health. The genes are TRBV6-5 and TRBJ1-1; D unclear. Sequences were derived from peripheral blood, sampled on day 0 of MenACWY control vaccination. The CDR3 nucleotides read TGTGCCACCAGTATAGGACGGCTCACTGAAGCTTTCTTT. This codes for CATSIGRLTEAFF.